This TCR beta chain was recovered during a study of T cells in women clearing cervical HPV infection. immunoSEQ multiplex PCR used an average of roughly 1,300 ng genomic DNA. Clones were sequenced by immunoSEQ multiplex PCR, and TCRdb holds only the in-frame ones, with some missing. The sample table sets out 30,000 to 35,000 clones. On this clone itself: Its antigen is unknown. The CDR3 end is not reached by the read, which stops 3 residues before it; the germline J gene fills it in.

V trimming: 5 bases; J trimming: 6 bases; junction bases outside the gene matches: 6. The germline V gene encodes CDR1 MDHEN and CDR2 SYDVKM. The CDR3 has 14 amino acids. Study-level results: Cases and controls were distinguished at AUC roughly 0.86 by richness and V genes.

The receptor comes from a woman between 18 and 69 years old with a cervical HPV16 infection that either progressed to CIN3+ or cleared (not recorded which). The chain is built from TRBV28 and TRBJ2-5; TRBD1 aligns across 10 bases. Source material: blood buffy coat. CDR3 protein: CASSQTGGWKTQYF. CDR3 DNA (partial): TGTGCCAGCAGTCAGACAGGGGGCTGGAAGACC.